A selection of T cell receptor beta chains follows, all from one sample in a study of T cell responses to AZD1222 COVID-19 vaccine. Data came from immunoSEQ multiplex PCR; TCRdb stores just in-frame clones and leaves some out. Its listing shows more than 110,000 clones. The sample comprised peripheral blood. The receptors were gathered from an adult in good health. Each CDR3 is given with its conserved first and last residue.

TRBJ1-5,TRBV15,CATSLGTVNNQPQHF
TRBJ2-5,TRBV6-6,CASSYLGPQETQYF
TRBJ2-3,TRBV4-3,CASSQDPGGTTDTQYF
TRBJ1-6,TRBV7-3,CASSLGLNSPLHF
TRBJ2-6,TRBV6-4,CASSASTGYGANVLTF
TRBJ2-5,TRBV24-1,CATSDAVGSGGAPETQYF
TRBJ2-7,TRBV28,CASARDKYYEQYF
TRBJ1-6,TRBV5-5,CASSPPRGATHSYNSPLHF
TRBJ1-1,TRBV4-3,CASSQDLGDEAFF
TRBJ2-7,TRBV29-1,CSVRTSGTLEQYF
TRBJ2-5,TRBV12-3/TRBV12-4,CASSWAAETQYF
TRBJ2-5,TRBV19,CASSILPTAETQYF
TRBJ1-5,TRBV3-1/TRBV3-2,CASSQGTGLYLPQHF
TRBJ1-1,TRBV11-2,CASSPGGLNTEAFF
TRBJ1-2,TRBV18,CASSLGPTGGYGYTF
TRBJ1-1,TRBV5-1,CASTPRPGTRLMNTEAFF
TRBJ1-2,TRBV30,CAWSVQGNGGYTF
TRBJ2-3,TRBV6-2/TRBV6-3,CASSYIRTGGQSTDTQYF
TRBJ2-3,TRBV27,CASSPRLGSGTDTQYF
TRBJ2-2,TRBV5-1,CASIGGTIANTGELFF
TRBJ2-7,TRBV18,CASSPGVHEQYF
TRBJ2-5,TRBV10-2,CASSEWGTGNQETQYF
TRBJ2-1,TRBV27,CASSFSGTGGEQFF
TRBJ2-2,TRBV5-6,CASSYGTSGAPGELFF
TRBJ2-5,TRBV6-2/TRBV6-3,CASSYKLAGGADLETQYF
TRBJ2-2,TRBV5-1,CASSLAGRVGPGELFF